This T cell receptor (beta chain) was documented in a study of CD8 T cells in Susac syndrome. After extraction with the RNeasy kit, about 0.45 to 1 ug of the RNA was reverse transcribed using random hexamers. By means of immunoSEQ multiplex PCR, TCR beta CDR3 spanning 54 Vbeta and 13 Jbeta underwent amplification. TCRdb re-analysed the immunoSEQ multiplex PCR reads in MiXCR, keeping a single row per CDR3 protein. The data hold 150,000 to 200,000 distinct CDR3 sequences, with roughly 95% observed a single time. The CDR3 runs 13 residues. Germline CDR1 reads MNHEY; CDR2 reads SVGAGI. Trimming removed 6 bases from V and 6 bases from J, with 15 bases in between. Peripheral blood CD8+ and CD4+ T cells were profiled by TCR beta sequencing. The multiple sclerosis control cohort comprised treatment-naive individuals presenting with stable or active relapsing-remitting disease. TEMRA cells were FACS-enriched, unlike CD8+ and CD4+ T cells, which were negatively isolated.

The chain recombines TRBV6-5 with TRBJ2-7; possible D gene TRBD1, 7 bases. The receptor was derived from a human donor with multiple sclerosis. The sequenced sample consisted of CD4+ T cells from PBMCs. The CDR3 region has the DNA TGTGCCAGCAGCGGACAGGCCGGGGGCGAGCAGTACTTC. Translating gives CASSGQAGGEQYF.